Described below is a single T cell receptor (beta chain) sequence and its context. Its antigen is as yet unknown. The length of the CDR3 is 15 residues. V shed 3 bases and J 6 bases; nucleotides not matched to a gene: 12. The germline CDR1 and CDR2 sequences are SGHTS and YDEGEE. These data are taken from a study of cytomegalovirus exposure and HLA in healthy donors. Background on the study: The roughly 670 first-cohort repertoires shared a platform with the 130 or so validation repertoires, as reported in a later analysis.

Whole-study results and caveats: A few CMV-associated chains proved CMV antigen-specific in vitro.

Clones were read by immunoSEQ multiplex PCR, and TCRdb kept only the in-frame ones, dropping some. The sample consists of more than 55,000 clones, 89% of them appearing once. The chain combines TRBV5-8 with TRBJ2-7; 7 positions match TRBD2. The sample was PBMCs. The receptor was isolated from a woman aged 18 to 35 in good health and CMV-seronegative. The CDR3 DNA sequence: TGTGCCAGCAGCTACCCCGCCGCGGGGGTGGGCGAGCAGTACTTC. This codes for CASSYPAAGVGEQYF.